Sequencing of this TCR beta chain was carried out in a study of T cell responses to AZD1222 COVID-19 vaccine. The protocol was immunoSEQ multiplex PCR, while the TCRdb copy is restricted to in-frame clones and leaves out a portion. The sample has roughly 200,000 clones, just under 95% seen once. Sequences were derived from peripheral blood, sampled 28 days after the second dose of the MenACWY control vaccine. The sequence was obtained from an adult who received the MenACWY meningococcal vaccine as a control.

The CDR3 protein is CASSPGTVYGYTF. The CDR3 DNA sequence: TGCGCCAGCAGCCCAGGGACAGTTTATGGCTACACCTTC. V usage is TRBV5-1 and J usage is TRBJ1-2, with TRBD1 matching over 7 bases. The V gene end was trimmed by 4 bases and the J gene end by 5 bases; junction bases not matched to a gene: 5. CDR1 SGHRS and CDR2 YFSETQ come from the germline V gene. This CDR3 has 13 residues. Drawing the rest from reference TRBV5-1 and TRBJ1-2, the complete variable domain is KAGVTQTPRYLIKTRGQQVTLSCSPISGHRSVSWYQQTPGQGLQFLFEYFSETQRNKGNFPGRFSGRQFSNSRSEMNVSTLELGDSALYLCASSPGTVYGYTFGSGTRLTVV.